The 22 T cell receptor beta chains below all came from one sample that was sequenced in a study of blood T cell repertoires in COVID-19 (dated by TCRdb to the early 2020s). Library construction relied on the immunoSEQ multiplex PCR assay. The clones in this table, taken by TCRdb from immuneACCESS, are in-frame only. Not every clone is retained; where verified, under half of the shortfall comes from an unresolved V gene, and the cause of the rest is unknown. This sample comprises about 200,000 clones, 88% of them detected only once. About 4.4% of the sample is taken by the ten largest. Sequencing used peripheral blood. The receptors stem from a human donor in a cohort sampled during active COVID-19.

The J gene is TRBJ2-7, the V gene TRBV5-1; TRBD1 might be the D (6 bases). This CDR3 region has 12 residues. Trimming left V 4 bases short and J 3 bases short, with 8 bases between. The germline V gene encodes CDR1 SGHRS and CDR2 YFSETQ. This CDR3 is CASSMTGYEQYF. The CDR3 DNA follows: TGCGCCAGCAGCATGACAGGCTACGAGCAGTACTTC. The full variable domain, with the rest looked up from reference TRBV5-1 and TRBJ2-7, is KAGVTQTPRYLIKTRGQQVTLSCSPISGHRSVSWYQQTPGQGLQFLFEYFSETQRNKGNFPGRFSGRQFSNSRSEMNVSTLELGDSALYLCASSMTGYEQYFGPGTRLTVT.

This clone was picked up one time. The CDR3 sequence: CASSLAGLSYGYTF. The CDR3 region has the DNA TGTGCCAGCAGCTTGGCAGGGCTCAGCTATGGCTACACCTTC. The chain combines TRBV5-7 with TRBJ1-2; tentatively, D is TRBD1 (5 bases). TRBV5-7 is identified as an open reading frame with a role that is uncertain. The CDR3 extends over 14 amino acids. Trimming removed 0 bases from V and 4 bases from J, with 10 bases in between.

The chain links TRBV7-2 to TRBJ2-5; 7 bases map to TRBD2. Per the germline V gene, CDR1 is SGHTA and CDR2 is FQGNSA. The CDR3 contains 17 residues. V shed 0 bases and J 5 bases; nucleotides not matched to a gene: 12. Written as DNA, the CDR3 is TGTGCCAGCAGCTTAGCCGACAGACTAGCCCACCGGGAGACCCAGTACTTC. Amino acids: CASSLADRLAHRETQYF.

This rearrangement joins TRBV6-5 to TRBJ1-1; the match to TRBD1 covers 8 bases. The germline V gene encodes CDR1 MNHEY and CDR2 SVGAGI. The CDR3 spans 14 residues. With 7 bases clipped from V and 3 bases from J, the junction kept 7 bases outside the gene matches. The CDR3 bases are TGTGCCAGCACCGGACAGGGTTTGTACACTGAAGCTTTCTTT. Amino acid sequence: CASTGQGLYTEAFF.

The genes are TRBV3-1 (or the pseudogene TRBV3-2) and TRBJ2-3; 9 bases agree with TRBD2. Germline-derived CDR1 and CDR2 are LGHDT and YNNKEL (reference sequence). CDR3 size: 15 residues. V trimming: 7 bases; J trimming: 0 bases; junction bases outside the gene matches: 5. The CDR3 loop reads CASTKGLASTDTQYF. The CDR3, as DNA: TGTGCCAGCACAAAAGGACTAGCGAGCACAGATACGCAGTATTTT.

This chain connects TRBV7-2 to TRBJ1-3; D is undetermined. Trimming removed 1 base at V and 0 bases at J, with 10 bases between. Germline CDR1 reads SGHTA; CDR2 reads FQGNSA. This CDR3 has 16 amino acids. CDR3 region: CASSLGTAGSGNTIYF. For the CDR3, the DNA is TGTGCCAGCAGCTTAGGAACGGCAGGCTCTGGAAACACCATATATTTT.

The chain couples TRBV3-1 (or the pseudogene TRBV3-2) to TRBJ2-4, with TRBD2 matching 13 bases. This CDR3 spans 16 amino acids. The V gene end was trimmed by 3 bases and the J gene end by 9 bases; junction bases not matched to a gene: 8. CDR1 is LGHDT and CDR2 is YNNKEL in the germline V gene (reference sequence). The CDR3 coding sequence is TGTGCCAGCAGCCATGGGGGGACTAGCGGGGCCTCCATTCAGTACTTC. It is translated as CASSHGGTSGASIQYF.

This clone has at least ten counts. The chain combines TRBV4-3 with TRBJ1-5; D perhaps matches TRBD1 (5 bases). V was clipped by 0 bases and J by 4 bases, with 16 bases between them. The CDR3 extends over 17 amino acids. Germline CDR1 is LGHNA and CDR2 is YSLEER. The CDR3 DNA sequence: TGCGCCAGCAGCCAAGAAGGGTACGCTTCAGGGAATCAGCCCCAGCATTTT. Protein sequence: CASSQEGYASGNQPQHF.

In DNA form, the CDR3 reads TGTGCCAGCAGAGCGACTAGCGGGAGGGTAAGGAATGAGCAGTTCTTC. It codes for CASRATSGRVRNEQFF. The chain couples TRBV27 to TRBJ2-1; 14 bases are a match to TRBD2. The CDR3 covers 16 residues. Germline values: CDR1 MNHEY, CDR2 SMNVEV (reference sequence). Trimming removed 6 bases from V and 7 bases from J; junction bases left unmatched: 8.

V is TRBV9 and J is TRBJ2-3; D is possibly TRBD2 (6 bases). Between the trimmed V and J ends, which lost 3 bases and 0 bases, there was a span of 17 bases. The CDR3 is 17 amino acids. Germline assignment: CDR1 SGDLS and CDR2 YYNGEE. The CDR3 nucleotides read TGTGCCAGCAGCGCACCCTCCTGGGCGGGGAGCACAGATACGCAGTATTTT. It encodes CASSAPSWAGSTDTQYF.

The CDR3 DNA is TGCGCCAGCAGGTCGACAGGGGGGAACACCGGGGAGCTGTTTTTT. Protein product: CASRSTGGNTGELFF. The chain couples TRBV5-1 to TRBJ2-2, with 9 bases aligning to TRBD1. Germline lookup yields CDR1 SGHRS and CDR2 YFSETQ. Trimming at V came to 5 bases and at J to 1 base, leaving 3 bases not matched to a gene. This CDR3 is 15 amino acids long.

The chain couples TRBV7-9 to TRBJ1-1; D is ambiguous. This CDR3 region has 13 residues. Trimming stripped 0 bases from V and 8 bases from J, with 10 bases between. In germline, CDR1 is SEHNR, CDR2 FQNEAQ (reference sequence). CDR3 sequence (DNA): TGTGCCAGCAGCTTAGCTGGCAACCACGAAGCTTTCTTT. This translates into CASSLAGNHEAFF.

V is TRBV29-1 and J is TRBJ1-2, with D possibly matching TRBD1 (5 bases). V was cut by 5 bases and J by 5 bases, with 9 bases left in between. The CDR3 covers 11 residues. The germline V gene encodes CDR1 SQVTM and CDR2 ANQGSEA. CDR3 coding DNA: TGCAGCGTTAGCACAGGATATGGCTACACCTTC. Translated: CSVSTGYGYTF.

The chain is built from TRBV7-2 and TRBJ2-3, with TRBD2 as a possible D gene (5 bases). V was pared by 5 bases and J by 6 bases, with 18 bases between. CDR1 and CDR2 from the germline V gene are SGHTA and FQGNSA. This CDR3 spans 15 amino acids. CDR3 coding DNA: TGTGCCAGCAGCCGCGCGTGGGGAGATCACGATACGCAGTATTTT. Encoded protein: CASSRAWGDHDTQYF.

V and J are TRBV5-1 and TRBJ1-6; D remains unclear. The germline V and J ends were trimmed by 2 bases and 7 bases, with 13 bases remaining between them. CDR3 length equals 15 residues. Germline values: CDR1 SGHRS, CDR2 YFSETQ. The CDR3, as DNA: TGCGCCAGCAGCTTCTCGGGTTCGACCAATTCACCCCTCCACTTT. Protein: CASSFSGSTNSPLHF.

This sequence joins TRBV11-2 and TRBJ2-2; 11 bases map to TRBD2. Losses at the gene ends were 3 bases for V and 5 bases for J; bases not matched to a gene: 8. CDR3 length: 17 amino acids. Germline V gene data show CDR1 as SGHAT and CDR2 as FQNNGV. The CDR3 region has the DNA TGTGCCAGCAGCTTTAGGAGACTAGCGGGACGGACCGGGGAGCTGTTTTTT. It translates to CASSFRRLAGRTGELFF.

The sample holds a few counts of this clone. The chain couples TRBV27 to TRBJ1-5; the match to TRBD1 covers 9 bases. The V segment lost 6 bases and the J segment 0 bases; nucleotides outside the gene matches: 3. Germline loops: CDR1 MNHEY, CDR2 SMNVEV (reference sequence). This CDR3 has 15 residues. In DNA, the CDR3 is TGTGCCAGCAGAACAGGGGGCGGTAGCAATCAGCCCCAGCATTTT. Translation gives CASRTGGGSNQPQHF.

The chain uses TRBV29-1 and TRBJ2-5; D not certain. With 5 bases removed from V and 3 bases from J, the gap between germline ends came to 13 bases. Germline V gene data show CDR1 as SQVTM and CDR2 as ANQGSEA. The CDR3 consists of 13 residues. CDR3 in amino acids: CSVSPRFKETQYF. The CDR3, as DNA: TGCAGCGTTTCCCCCAGGTTTAAAGAGACCCAGTACTTC.

The rearrangement joins TRBV9 to TRBJ2-7; 12 bases fit TRBD2. V dropped 4 bases and J dropped 5; count of bases not matched to a gene: 7. CDR1 is SGDLS, CDR2 YYNGEE, per germline. The CDR3 has 15 amino acids. In nucleotides, the CDR3 is TGTGCCAGCAGCTCTAGCGGGGGGGCAACAAACGAGCAGTACTTC. It is translated as CASSSSGGATNEQYF.

This clone showed up just once. The chain is built from TRBV7-9 and TRBJ2-3, with D possibly matching TRBD2 (5 bases). CDR3 length: 14 amino acids. V was shortened by 2 bases and J by 2 bases, with 8 bases between the two germline ends. CDR1 is SEHNR, CDR2 FQNEAQ, per germline (reference sequence). CDR3 nucleotides: TGTGCCAGCAGCTTAAGCGGATCCACAGATACGCAGTATTTT. Translation: CASSLSGSTDTQYF.

The gene calls are TRBV28 and TRBJ1-4; a possible D gene is TRBD1 (6 bases). The germline CDR1 and CDR2 sequences are MDHEN and SYDVKM. The CDR3 has 16 residues. V lost 6 bases and J lost 1, with 15 bases in between. This CDR3 reads CASRALAGETNEKLFF. The CDR3 DNA reads as TGTGCCAGCAGGGCCCTCGCAGGGGAAACTAATGAAAAACTGTTTTTT.

V and J are TRBV7-9 and TRBJ1-4, with 9 bases aligning to TRBD1. V lost 5 bases to trimming and J lost 8 bases; unmatched junction nucleotides: 12. Per the germline V gene, CDR1 is SEHNR and CDR2 is FQNEAQ (reference sequence). The CDR3 loop spans 16 amino acids. The CDR3 DNA is TGTGCCAGCAGCCCCTCCGGGACAGGGAAATCAGAAAAACTGTTTTTT. It yields the protein CASSPSGTGKSEKLFF.